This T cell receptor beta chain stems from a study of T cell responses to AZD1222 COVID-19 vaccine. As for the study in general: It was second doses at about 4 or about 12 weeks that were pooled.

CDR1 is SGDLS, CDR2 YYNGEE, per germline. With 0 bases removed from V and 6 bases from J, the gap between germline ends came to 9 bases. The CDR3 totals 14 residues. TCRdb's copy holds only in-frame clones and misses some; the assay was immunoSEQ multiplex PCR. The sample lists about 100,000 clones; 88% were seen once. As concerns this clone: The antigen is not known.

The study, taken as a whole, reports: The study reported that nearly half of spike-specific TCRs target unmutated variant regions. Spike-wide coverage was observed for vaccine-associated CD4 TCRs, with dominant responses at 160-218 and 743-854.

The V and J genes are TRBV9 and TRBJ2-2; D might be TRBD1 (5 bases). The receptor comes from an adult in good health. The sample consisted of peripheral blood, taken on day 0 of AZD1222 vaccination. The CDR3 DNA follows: TGTGCCAGCAGCGTAGAGGGGCGACCCGGGGAGCTGTTTTTT. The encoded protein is CASSVEGRPGELFF.